The 4 T cell receptor beta chains below come from one sample, sequenced in a study of beta chain features in type 1 diabetes. Expressed TCRB transcripts were sequenced after all isolated RNA was converted to cDNA. Using immunoSEQ multiplex PCR, the repertoire was profiled, and TCRdb retains in-frame clones only, with some absent. Here the sample spans some 300,000 clones, about 8.5% being singletons. Specimen: central memory CD4+ T cells from blood. Receptor source: a woman aged 18-35 years in good health.

The chain combines TRBV11-2 with TRBJ1-1; no clear D. In germline, CDR1 is SGHAT, CDR2 FQNNGV. V shed 3 bases and J shed 3 bases, with 8 bases lying between them. This CDR3 contains 13 residues. CDR3: CASSFLPDTEAFF. The DNA for the CDR3 is TGTGCCAGCAGCTTTCTACCAGACACTGAAGCTTTCTTT.

This clone occurred a few times. The chain links TRBV7-3 to TRBJ2-1; D gene uncertain. With 5 bases removed from V and 3 bases from J, the gap between germline ends came to 8 bases. In germline, CDR1 is SGHTA, CDR2 FQGTGA. The CDR3 contains 13 residues. The CDR3 coding sequence is TGTGCCAGCAGCCCGACCATCTACAATGAGCAGTTCTTC. Translating it yields CASSPTIYNEQFF.

This clone appeared a few times. V is TRBV5-1 and J is TRBJ2-3; possibly TRBD1 for D (5 bases). The V end lost 0 bases, the J end lost 10 bases, and 15 bases lay between the germline ends. Per germline, CDR1 SGHRS and CDR2 YFSETQ. This CDR3 comprises 14 residues. In nucleotides, the CDR3 is TGCGCCAGCAGCTTGGTCGCCACCGAAGGGGCGCAGTATTTT. This translates into CASSLVATEGAQYF.

V usage is TRBV5-1 and J usage is TRBJ1-1; no clear D gene. Germline V gene sequence: CDR1 SGHRS, CDR2 YFSETQ. Trimming took 0 bases from V and 6 from J, leaving 12 bases between them. The CDR3 runs to 14 residues. The CDR3 coding sequence is TGCGCCAGCAGCTTGGGTTGGGAGTTGGCTGAAGCTTTCTTT. It yields the protein CASSLGWELAEAFF. Based on the CDR3 plus reference TRBV5-1 and TRBJ1-1, the full variable domain is KAGVTQTPRYLIKTRGQQVTLSCSPISGHRSVSWYQQTPGQGLQFLFEYFSETQRNKGNFPGRFSGRQFSNSRSEMNVSTLELGDSALYLCASSLGWELAEAFFGQGTRLTVV.